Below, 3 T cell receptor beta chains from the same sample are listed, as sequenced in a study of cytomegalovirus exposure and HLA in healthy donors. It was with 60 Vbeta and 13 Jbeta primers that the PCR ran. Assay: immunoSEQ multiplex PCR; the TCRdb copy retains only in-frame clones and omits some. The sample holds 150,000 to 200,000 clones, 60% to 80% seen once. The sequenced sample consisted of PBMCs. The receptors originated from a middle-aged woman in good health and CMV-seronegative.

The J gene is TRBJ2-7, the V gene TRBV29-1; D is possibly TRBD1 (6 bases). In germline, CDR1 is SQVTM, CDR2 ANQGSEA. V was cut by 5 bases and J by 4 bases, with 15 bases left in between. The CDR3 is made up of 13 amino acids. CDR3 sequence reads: CSVSPGQNYEQYF. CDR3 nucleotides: TGCAGCGTTTCCCCGGGACAAAATTACGAGCAGTACTTC.

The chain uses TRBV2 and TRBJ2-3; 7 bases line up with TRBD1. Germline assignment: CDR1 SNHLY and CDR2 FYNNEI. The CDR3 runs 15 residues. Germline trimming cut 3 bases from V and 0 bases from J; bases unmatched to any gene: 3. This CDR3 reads CASSDRTGSTDTQYF. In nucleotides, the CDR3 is TGTGCCAGCAGTGATCGGACAGGCAGCACAGATACGCAGTATTTT.

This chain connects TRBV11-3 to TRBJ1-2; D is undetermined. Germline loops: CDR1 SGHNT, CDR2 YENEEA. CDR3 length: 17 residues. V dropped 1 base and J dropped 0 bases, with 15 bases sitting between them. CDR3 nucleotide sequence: TGTGCCAGCAGCTTAGTCTCGTTAAGGAGTGCTAACTATGGCTACACCTTC. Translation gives CASSLVSLRSANYGYTF.